These 22 T cell receptor beta chains share one sample of origin, sequenced in a study of cytomegalovirus exposure and HLA in healthy donors. In the PCR, 60 Vbeta and 13 Jbeta primers were used. This table comes from immunoSEQ multiplex PCR, and its TCRdb copy is limited to in-frame clones, with some not included. Of some 150,000 clones in the sample, around 79% are singletons; the top ten hold approximately 3.7%. The sample consisted of PBMCs. These receptors were obtained from a human donor in good health.

The V gene is TRBV5-4, the J gene TRBJ2-7; tentative D call: TRBD1 (5 bases). This CDR3 spans 13 amino acids. The V end was cut by 1 base, the J end by 1 base, with 6 bases between. Per germline, CDR1 SGHNT and CDR2 YYREEE (reference sequence). The CDR3: CASSLQGSYEQYF. Written as DNA, the CDR3 is TGTGCCAGCAGCTTGCAGGGATCCTACGAGCAGTACTTC. Drawing the rest from reference TRBV5-4 and TRBJ2-7, the complete variable domain is ETGVTQSPTHLIKTRGQQVTLRCSSQSGHNTVSWYQQALGQGPQFIFQYYREEENGRGNFPPRFSGLQFPNYSSELNVNALELDDSALYLCASSLQGSYEQYFGPGTRLTVT.

The chain has TRBV2 and TRBJ1-2, with D uncertain. CDR1 and CDR2 from the germline V gene are SNHLY and FYNNEI. The CDR3 totals 14 residues. Trimming shortened V by 11 bases and J by 8 bases, and 24 bases separated the two germline ends. The CDR3 sequence is CAGLGEEQNKGYTF. CDR3 bases: TGTGCCGGACTAGGTGAGGAGCAGAATAAGGGCTACACCTTC.

The rearrangement uses TRBV30 and TRBJ1-6; D is uncertain. CDR1 and CDR2 (germline): GTSNPN, SVGIG (reference sequence). V lost 5 bases, J lost 7 bases, and 9 bases lay in between. This CDR3 has 12 residues. CDR3 loop: CAWSSGNSPLHF. The CDR3 DNA follows: TGTGCCTGGTCGTCGGGGAATTCACCCCTCCACTTT.

The V call is TRBV19, the J call TRBJ1-3; a possible D gene is TRBD1 (5 bases). The CDR3 length is 15 residues. Looked up from germline, CDR1 is LNHDA and CDR2 is SQIVND (reference sequence). The V end was cut by 4 bases, the J end by 0 bases, with 10 bases between. This chain's CDR3 is CASSTTGLSGNTIYF. As DNA, the CDR3 is TGTGCCAGTAGTACAACAGGCCTCTCTGGAAACACCATATATTTT.

CDR3 sequence (DNA): TGTGCCAGCAGCTTAGGAGCGGGAGGATGGGAGAATGAGCAGTTCTTC. This sequence encodes CASSLGAGGWENEQFF. The V gene is TRBV7-8, the J gene TRBJ2-1, with 9 bases identical to TRBD2. The germline V gene has CDR1 SGHVS and CDR2 FQNEAQ. Germline trimming cut 1 base from V and 7 bases from J; bases unmatched to any gene: 8. The CDR3 has 16 residues. The full variable domain, completed using reference TRBV7-8 and TRBJ2-1, is GAGVSQSPRYKVAKRGQDVALRCDPISGHVSLFWYQQALGQGPEFLTYFQNEAQLDKSGLPSDRFFAERPEGSVSTLKIQRTQQEDSAVYLCASSLGAGGWENEQFFGPGTRLTVL.

The J gene is TRBJ1-3, the V gene TRBV6-5; D might be TRBD1 (6 bases). V was pared by 6 bases and J by 0 bases, with 12 bases between. Germline lookup yields CDR1 MNHEY and CDR2 SVGAGI. The CDR3 is 15 amino acids. The CDR3 region is CASRRDRNSGNTIYF. The CDR3, as DNA: TGTGCCAGCAGGAGAGACAGGAACTCTGGAAACACCATATATTTT.

In this sample, this clone turned up a few times. CDR3 DNA: TGTGCCAGCAGCAAACGGGGGGGCCATGGAGAAGAGACCCAGTACTTC. It translates to CASSKRGGHGEETQYF. The chain joins TRBV6-4 to TRBJ2-5; 8 bases are shared with TRBD2. V shed 6 bases, J shed 3 bases, and the junction held 12 bases outside the gene matches. CDR3 length equals 16 residues. CDR1 is MRHNA and CDR2 is SNTAGT in the germline V gene.

This chain links TRBV6-5 with TRBJ1-3; the D is unclear. There are 15 residues in the CDR3. Germline V lookup: CDR1 MNHEY, CDR2 SVGAGI. V lost 5 bases and J lost 0, with 11 bases in between. The CDR3 reads CASSLAKSSGNTIYF. DNA for the CDR3: TGTGCCAGCAGTCTCGCGAAGAGCTCTGGAAACACCATATATTTT.

This chain connects TRBV6-5 to TRBJ2-2; a weak D match, TRBD1 (6 bases). Trimming cost V 6 bases and J 4 bases, with 12 bases left between them. The CDR3 has 14 residues. Germline CDR1 is MNHEY and CDR2 is SVGAGI. The CDR3 DNA reads TGTGCCAGCAGAACAGGGATATCCACCGGGGAGCTGTTTTTT. Protein: CASRTGISTGELFF.

As to this clone: The junction differs from germline at one of its ends, possibly a read error. V and J are TRBV27 and TRBJ1-2; TRBD1 matches 7 bases. This CDR3 region has 13 residues. CDR1 and CDR2 (germline): MNHEY, SMNVEV (reference sequence). CDR3 nucleotides: TGTGCCAGCAGAACAGGGGACCCATATGGCTACCCCTTC. This encodes CASRTGDPYGYPF.

This sequence joins TRBV30 and TRBJ2-1; D might be TRBD2 (5 bases). The CDR3 sequence is 12 residues long. The V gene lost 0 bases and the J gene lost 9 bases, with 9 bases spanning the gap. The germline gives CDR1 GTSNPN, CDR2 SVGIG (reference sequence). The CDR3 sequence: CAWSVAVGEQFF. CDR3 bases: TGTGCCTGGAGTGTAGCGGTGGGTGAGCAGTTCTTC.

The chain is built from TRBV19 and TRBJ2-7, with a tentative D call TRBD2 (7 bases). V dropped 11 bases and J dropped 1 base, with 12 bases sitting between them. The CDR3 consists of 12 residues. The germline V gene encodes CDR1 LNHDA and CDR2 SQIVND (reference sequence). The CDR3 DNA follows: TGTGCCGTAGGGGGAGGGTCCTACGAGCAGTACTTC. It specifies CAVGGGSYEQYF. The whole variable domain, remainder taken from reference TRBV19 and TRBJ2-7, is DGGITQSPKYLFRKEGQNVTLSCEQNLNHDAMYWYRQDPGQGLRLIYYSQIVNDFQKGDIAEGYSVSREKKESFPLTVTSAQKNPTAFYLCAVGGGSYEQYFGPGTRLTVT.

This sequence joins TRBV6-1 and TRBJ2-1, with D perhaps matching TRBD1 (5 bases). The CDR3 loop spans 15 amino acids. V dropped 2 bases and J dropped 5 bases, with 13 bases sitting between them. Germline CDR1 is MNHNS and CDR2 is SASEGT. The CDR3 DNA reads TGTGCCAGCAGTGAATATGGGGCGGAAAACAATGAGCAGTTCTTC. Amino acids: CASSEYGAENNEQFF.

The chain has TRBV7-8 and TRBJ2-1; D gene uncertain. V shed 5 bases and J shed 2 bases, with 13 bases lying between them. Germline CDR1 reads SGHVS; CDR2 reads FQNEAQ. The CDR3 has 15 amino acids. The CDR3 nucleotides read TGTGCCAGCAGCATGTCGTATCCTCCCTACAATGAGCAGTTCTTC. Translation gives CASSMSYPPYNEQFF.

This chain connects TRBV4-1 to TRBJ2-7; 9 bases are shared with TRBD2. CDR1 and CDR2 (germline): MGHRA, YSYEKL. The J segment lost 0 bases and the V segment lost 0 bases, leaving 9 bases of the junction unmatched. The length of the CDR3 is 18 residues. This chain's CDR3 is CASSQERLAAYSSYEQYF. As DNA, the CDR3 is TGCGCCAGCAGCCAAGAGCGACTAGCGGCCTATAGCTCCTACGAGCAGTACTTC.

The genes are TRBV9 and TRBJ2-7, with TRBD1 as a possible D gene (6 bases). Deletions cut 2 bases from V and 0 bases from J, with 12 bases between. The CDR3 has 15 amino acids. Germline assignment: CDR1 SGDLS and CDR2 YYNGEE. CDR3 in DNA: TGTGCCAGCAGCGTTCGAGGGGGACCCTCCTACGAGCAGTACTTC. It specifies CASSVRGGPSYEQYF.

The V and J genes are TRBV9 and TRBJ2-2; TRBD2 agrees at 15 bases. CDR1 is SGDLS and CDR2 is YYNGEE in the germline V gene. J was trimmed by 6 bases and V by 4 bases; bases with no gene match: 16. The CDR3 is 20 amino acids. The CDR3 DNA is TGTGCCAGCAGCCCCCGGACTAGCGGGAGGGCCTTTATCGAACCCGGGGAGCTGTTTTTT. This encodes CASSPRTSGRAFIEPGELFF.

The chain combines TRBV28 with TRBJ2-7; 7 positions agree with TRBD2. V shed 5 bases and J 0 bases; nucleotides not matched to a gene: 4. Germline lookup yields CDR1 MDHEN and CDR2 SYDVKM. This CDR3 has 14 residues. The CDR3 DNA reads TGTGCCAGCAGTGCCGGGGGGAGCTCCTACGAGCAGTACTTC. Protein: CASSAGGSSYEQYF.

Only one count was recorded for this clone. The J gene is TRBJ1-2, the V gene TRBV7-9; the D is unclear. The germline V and J ends were trimmed by 1 base and 0 bases, with 12 bases remaining between them. CDR3 length: 16 amino acids. Germline V gene sequence: CDR1 SEHNR, CDR2 FQNEAQ (reference sequence). This chain's CDR3 is CASSLVSWRANYGYTF. The CDR3 DNA sequence: TGTGCCAGCAGCTTAGTCAGCTGGAGAGCTAACTATGGCTACACCTTC.

The chain uses TRBV27 and TRBJ2-7, with D possibly matching TRBD2 (6 bases). The CDR3 is 15 amino acids. Germline loops: CDR1 MNHEY, CDR2 SMNVEV (reference sequence). V lost 6 bases, J lost 5 bases, and 20 bases lay in between. CDR3 coding DNA: TGTGCCAGCAGCCCGGGAGCCTTTCTGGTTGACGAGCAGTACTTC. Translated: CASSPGAFLVDEQYF.

The V call is TRBV5-1, the J call TRBJ1-6, with no clear D. Germline-derived CDR1 and CDR2 are SGHRS and YFSETQ. This CDR3 spans 12 amino acids. The germline V and J ends were trimmed by 3 bases and 6 bases, with 4 bases remaining between them. This CDR3 is CASSSGNSPLHF. The CDR3, as DNA: TGCGCCAGCAGCTCGGGTAATTCACCCCTCCACTTT.

The chain links TRBV7-9 to TRBJ2-7; TRBD1 aligns across 9 bases. The CDR3 length is 15 residues. Germline lookup yields CDR1 SEHNR and CDR2 FQNEAQ (reference sequence). Germline trimming cut 5 bases from V and 4 bases from J; bases unmatched to any gene: 9. The CDR3: CASSRLGQGGYEQYF. The CDR3 nucleotides are TGTGCCAGCAGCCGTTTGGGACAGGGTGGGTACGAGCAGTACTTC.